This TCR beta chain was documented in a study of cytomegalovirus exposure and HLA in healthy donors. Study-level points and caveats: Analyzed later, association rates of TCRs varied across HLA loci, with DRB1 most and HLA-C fewest. Apart from CMV serostatus, no immune exposure information was available.

Both 60 Vbeta primers and 13 Jbeta primers went into the PCR. The assay was immunoSEQ multiplex PCR, and TCRdb's table has in-frame clones only and misses some. The table has fewer than 200,000 clones, around a tenth seen once; the top ten hold roughly 1.3%. V was clipped by 4 bases and J by 1 base, with 17 bases between them. Per germline, CDR1 SGHRS and CDR2 YFSETQ. The CDR3 is 17 residues long. Concerning this clone: No antigen is known for it.

The source of this sequence is a woman aged 25 to 39 in good health and CMV-seropositive. The sequenced sample was PBMCs. The chain has TRBV5-1 and TRBJ2-2, with D maybe TRBD1 (5 bases). The CDR3 sequence: CASSRSIETVNTGELFF. CDR3 nucleotides: TGCGCCAGCAGCCGCTCCATAGAGACAGTGAACACCGGGGAGCTGTTTTTT. The whole variable domain, remainder taken from reference TRBV5-1 and TRBJ2-2, is KAGVTQTPRYLIKTRGQQVTLSCSPISGHRSVSWYQQTPGQGLQFLFEYFSETQRNKGNFPGRFSGRQFSNSRSEMNVSTLELGDSALYLCASSRSIETVNTGELFFGEGSRLTVL.